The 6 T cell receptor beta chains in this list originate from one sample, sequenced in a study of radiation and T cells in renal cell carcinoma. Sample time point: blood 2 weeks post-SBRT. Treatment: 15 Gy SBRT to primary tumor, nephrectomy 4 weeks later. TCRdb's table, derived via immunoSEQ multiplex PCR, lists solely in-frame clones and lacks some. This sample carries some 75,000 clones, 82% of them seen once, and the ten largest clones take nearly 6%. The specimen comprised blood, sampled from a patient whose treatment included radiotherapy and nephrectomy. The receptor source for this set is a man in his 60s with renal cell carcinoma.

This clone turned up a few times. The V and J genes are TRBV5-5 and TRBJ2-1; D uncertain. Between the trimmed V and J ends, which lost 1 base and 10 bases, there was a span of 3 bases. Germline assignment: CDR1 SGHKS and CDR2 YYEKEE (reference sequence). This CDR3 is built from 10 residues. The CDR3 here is CASSLQEQFF. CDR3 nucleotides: TGTGCCAGCAGCTTGCAAGAGCAGTTCTTC.

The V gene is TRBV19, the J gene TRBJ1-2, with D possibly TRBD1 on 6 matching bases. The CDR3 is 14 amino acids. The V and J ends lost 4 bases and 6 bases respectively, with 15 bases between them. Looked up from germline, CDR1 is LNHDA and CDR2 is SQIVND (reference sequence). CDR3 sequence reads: CASSKNREVHGYTF. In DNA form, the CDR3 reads TGTGCCAGTAGTAAAAACAGGGAAGTACATGGCTACACCTTC.

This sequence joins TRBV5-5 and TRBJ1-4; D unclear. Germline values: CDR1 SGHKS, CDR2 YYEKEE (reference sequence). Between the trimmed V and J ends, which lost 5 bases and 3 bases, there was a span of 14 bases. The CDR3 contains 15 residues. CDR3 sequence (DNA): TGTGCCAGCAGTTTTCAGTTATTTCCTAATGAAAAACTGTTTTTT. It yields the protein CASSFQLFPNEKLFF.

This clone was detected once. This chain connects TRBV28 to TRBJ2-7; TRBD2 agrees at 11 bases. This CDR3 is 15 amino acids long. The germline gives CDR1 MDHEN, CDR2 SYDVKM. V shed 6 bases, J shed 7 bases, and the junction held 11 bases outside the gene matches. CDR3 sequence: CASRALAGVSGEQYF. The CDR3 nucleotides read TGTGCCAGCAGGGCACTAGCGGGAGTATCCGGAGAGCAGTACTTC.

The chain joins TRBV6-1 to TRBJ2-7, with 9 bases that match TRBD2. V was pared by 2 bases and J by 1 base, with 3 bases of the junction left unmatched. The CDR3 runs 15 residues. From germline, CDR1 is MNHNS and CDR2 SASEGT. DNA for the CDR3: TGTGCCAGCAGTGAATCTAGCGGGATGTCCTACGAGCAGTACTTC. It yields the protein CASSESSGMSYEQYF.

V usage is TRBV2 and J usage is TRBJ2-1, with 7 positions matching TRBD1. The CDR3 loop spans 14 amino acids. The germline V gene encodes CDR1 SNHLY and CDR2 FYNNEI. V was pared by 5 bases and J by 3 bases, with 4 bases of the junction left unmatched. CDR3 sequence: CASSYGQVYNEQFF. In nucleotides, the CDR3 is TGTGCCAGCAGTTACGGACAGGTCTACAATGAGCAGTTCTTC.